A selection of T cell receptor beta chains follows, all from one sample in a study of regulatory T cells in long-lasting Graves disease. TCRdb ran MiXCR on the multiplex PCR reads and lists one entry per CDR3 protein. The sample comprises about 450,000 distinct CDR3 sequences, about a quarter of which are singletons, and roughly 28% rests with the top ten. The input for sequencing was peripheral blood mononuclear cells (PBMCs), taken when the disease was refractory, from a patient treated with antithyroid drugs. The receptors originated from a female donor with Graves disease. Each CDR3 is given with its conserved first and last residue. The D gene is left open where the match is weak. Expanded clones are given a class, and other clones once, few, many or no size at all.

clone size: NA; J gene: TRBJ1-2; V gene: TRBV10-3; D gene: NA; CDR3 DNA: TGTGCCATCAGCGATCCCGCCGGGGGCAGCAGCTATGGCTACACCTTC; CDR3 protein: CAISDPAGGSSYGYTF
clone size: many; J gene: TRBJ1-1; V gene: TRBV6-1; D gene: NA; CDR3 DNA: TGTGCCAGCAGTCCGAGACCCTACGGCAAGAACACTGAAGCTTTCTTT; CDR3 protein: CASSPRPYGKNTEAFF
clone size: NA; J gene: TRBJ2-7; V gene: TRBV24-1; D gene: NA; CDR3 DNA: TGTGCCACCAGTGATTCGCGGAGGGCTGGGCAGTACTTC; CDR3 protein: CATSDSRRAGQYF
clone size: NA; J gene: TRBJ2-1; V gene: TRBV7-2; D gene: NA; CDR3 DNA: TGTGCCAGCAGCTTAGGACGCCCCAATGAGCAGTTCTTC; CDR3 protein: CASSLGRPNEQFF
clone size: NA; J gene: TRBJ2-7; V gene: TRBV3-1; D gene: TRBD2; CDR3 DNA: TGTGCCAGCAGCTCCGTCCGAGCGGGAGGATGGGAGCAGTACTTC; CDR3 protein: CASSSVRAGGWEQYF
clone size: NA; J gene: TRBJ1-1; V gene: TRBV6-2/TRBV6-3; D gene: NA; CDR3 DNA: TGTGCCAGCAGTTACTCCTCCAATTTTGTAGCTCAAGCTTTCTTT; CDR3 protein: CASSYSSNFVAQAFF
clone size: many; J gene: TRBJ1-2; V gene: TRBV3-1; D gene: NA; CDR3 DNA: TGTGCCAGCAGCCTCAATTGGGGCCCAAAGGCGTATGGCTACACCTTC; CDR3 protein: CASSLNWGPKAYGYTF
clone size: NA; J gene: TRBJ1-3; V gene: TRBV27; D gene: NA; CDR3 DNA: TGTGCCAGCAGTTTTCGCGAAGGAGGTGGAAACACCATATATTTT; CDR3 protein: CASSFREGGGNTIYF
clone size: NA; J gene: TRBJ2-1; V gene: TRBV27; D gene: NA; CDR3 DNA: TGTGCCAGCAGTTTAAGTCGGGGGGCGGGATACAATGAGCAGTTCTTC; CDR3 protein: CASSLSRGAGYNEQFF
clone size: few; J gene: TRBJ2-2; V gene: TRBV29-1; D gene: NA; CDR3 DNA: TGCAGCGTTGATGGCGGGAACACCGGGGAGCTGTTTTTT; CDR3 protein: CSVDGGNTGELFF
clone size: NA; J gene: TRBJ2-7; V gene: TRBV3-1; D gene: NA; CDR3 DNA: TGTGCCAGCAGCCGACAGGTCTCCTCCTACGAGCAGTACTTC; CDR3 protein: CASSRQVSSYEQYF
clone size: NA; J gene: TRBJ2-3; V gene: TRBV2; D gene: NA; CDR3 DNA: TGTGCCAGCAGTGAAGTGGGTAGCTCCATCACAGATACGCAGTATTTT; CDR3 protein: CASSEVGSSITDTQYF
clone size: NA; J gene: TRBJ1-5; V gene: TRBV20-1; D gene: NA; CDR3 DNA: TGCAGTGCTAGAGTGGGAGTCAGGGCGGATCAGCCCCAGCATTTT; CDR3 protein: CSARVGVRADQPQHF
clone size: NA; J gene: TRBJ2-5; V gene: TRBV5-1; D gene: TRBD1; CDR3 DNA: TGCGCCAGCAGCTTACAACAGGGGCGTCAAGAGACCCAGTACTTC; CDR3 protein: CASSLQQGRQETQYF
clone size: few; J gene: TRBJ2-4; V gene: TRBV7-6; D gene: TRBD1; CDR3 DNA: TGTGCCAGCAGCCTGGACAGGGGAGGGATGTTTATTCAGTACTTC; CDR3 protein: CASSLDRGGMFIQYF
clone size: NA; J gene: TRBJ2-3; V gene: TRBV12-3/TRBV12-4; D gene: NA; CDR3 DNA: TGTGCCAGCAGTACCGGGACCCCGATCGGAGATACGCAGTATTTT; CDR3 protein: CASSTGTPIGDTQYF
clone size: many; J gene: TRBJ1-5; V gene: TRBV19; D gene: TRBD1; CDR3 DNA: TGTGCCAGTAGTACCCGCCGGGACAGGGGAAGGGGTGGACAGCCCCAGCATTTT; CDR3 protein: CASSTRRDRGRGGQPQHF
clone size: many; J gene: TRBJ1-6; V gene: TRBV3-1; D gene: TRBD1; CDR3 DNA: TGTGCCAGCAGCCAGGGACAGAGGGGGAATTCACCCCTCCACTTT; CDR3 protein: CASSQGQRGNSPLHF
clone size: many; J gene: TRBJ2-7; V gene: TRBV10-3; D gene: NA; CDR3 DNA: TGTGCCATCAGTGACGGGGGTGGGTCCTACGAGCAGTACTTC; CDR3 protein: CAISDGGGSYEQYF
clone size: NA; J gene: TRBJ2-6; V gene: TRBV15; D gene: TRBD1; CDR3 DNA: TGTGCCACCAGCATCTACAGGGGCTCCCTCTCTGGGGCCAACGTCCTGACTTTC; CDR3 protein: CATSIYRGSLSGANVLTF
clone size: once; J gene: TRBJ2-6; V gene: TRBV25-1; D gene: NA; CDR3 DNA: TGTGCCAGCGGAAGAAGTTCTGGGGCCAACGTCCTGACTTTC; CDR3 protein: CASGRSSGANVLTF
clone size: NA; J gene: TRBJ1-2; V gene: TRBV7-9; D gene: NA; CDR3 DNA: TGTGCCAGCAGCTTAGGGGGAGGCAGGGCGAACTATGGCTACACCTTC; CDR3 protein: CASSLGGGRANYGYTF
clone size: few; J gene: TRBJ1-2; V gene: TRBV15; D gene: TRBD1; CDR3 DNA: TGTGCCACCAGCAGAGAGGACAGGGATGGCTACACCTTC; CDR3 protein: CATSREDRDGYTF
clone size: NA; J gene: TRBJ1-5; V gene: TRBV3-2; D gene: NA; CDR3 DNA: TGTGCCAGCAGCCATGGACTACAGGGGGCGGAGGGGCCCCAGCATTTT; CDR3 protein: CASSHGLQGAEGPQHF
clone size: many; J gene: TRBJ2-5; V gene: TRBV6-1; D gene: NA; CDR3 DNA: TGTGCCAGCAGCCCACGCACCCTGGAGACCCAGTACTTC; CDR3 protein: CASSPRTLETQYF
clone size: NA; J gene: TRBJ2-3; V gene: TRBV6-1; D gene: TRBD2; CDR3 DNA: TGTGCCAGCAGCTATGCTAGCGGGAGGAGAGATACGCAGTATTTT; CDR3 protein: CASSYASGRRDTQYF
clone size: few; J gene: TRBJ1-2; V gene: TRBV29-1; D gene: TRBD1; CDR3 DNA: TGCAGCGCCCGAACAGGGGGCTCTGGCTACACCTTC; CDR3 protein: CSARTGGSGYTF